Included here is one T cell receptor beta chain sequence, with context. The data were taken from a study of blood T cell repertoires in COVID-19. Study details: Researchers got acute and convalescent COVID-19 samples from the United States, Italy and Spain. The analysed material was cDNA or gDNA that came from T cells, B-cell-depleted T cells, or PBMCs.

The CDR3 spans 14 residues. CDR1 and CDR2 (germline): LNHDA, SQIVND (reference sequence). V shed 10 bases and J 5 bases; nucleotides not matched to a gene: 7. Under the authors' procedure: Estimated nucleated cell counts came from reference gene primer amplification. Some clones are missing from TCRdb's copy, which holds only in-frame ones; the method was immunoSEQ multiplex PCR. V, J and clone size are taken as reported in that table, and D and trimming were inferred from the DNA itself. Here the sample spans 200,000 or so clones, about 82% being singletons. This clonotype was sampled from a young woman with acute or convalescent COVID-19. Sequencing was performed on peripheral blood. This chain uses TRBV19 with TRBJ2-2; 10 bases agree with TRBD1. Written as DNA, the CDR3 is TGTGCCACTACGGACAGGGGGGATACCGGGGAGCTGTTTTTT. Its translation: CATTDRGDTGELFF.